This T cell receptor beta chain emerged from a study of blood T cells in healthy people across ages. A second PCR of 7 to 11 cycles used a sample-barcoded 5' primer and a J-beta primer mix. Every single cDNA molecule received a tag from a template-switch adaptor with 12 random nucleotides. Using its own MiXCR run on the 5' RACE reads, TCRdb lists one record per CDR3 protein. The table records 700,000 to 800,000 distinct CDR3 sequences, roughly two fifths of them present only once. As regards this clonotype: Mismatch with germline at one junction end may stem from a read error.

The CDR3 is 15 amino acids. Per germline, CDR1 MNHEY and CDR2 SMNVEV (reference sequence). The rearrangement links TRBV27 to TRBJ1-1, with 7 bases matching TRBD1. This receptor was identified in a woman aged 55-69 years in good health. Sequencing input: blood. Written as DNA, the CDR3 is TGTGCCAGCAGTTTCGAGGGACAGATGAACGCTGAAGCTTTCTTT. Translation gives CASSFEGQMNAEAFF.